This T cell receptor beta chain was retrieved from a study of blood T cell repertoires in COVID-19. Study as a whole: Sites in the United States, Italy and Spain provided acute and convalescent COVID-19 samples.

This clone was found once. Assay: immunoSEQ multiplex PCR; the TCRdb copy retains only in-frame clones and omits some. The sample has around 100,000 clones; 84% are singletons. This CDR3 region has 12 residues. Germline V gene lookup returns CDR1 KGHSH and CDR2 LQKENI. V was trimmed by 2 bases and J by 5 bases, leaving 3 bases between them. The receptor's source is a woman aged 40 to 50 with acute or convalescent COVID-19. The rearrangement links TRBV18 to TRBJ2-2; D gene ambiguous. Sample: peripheral blood. The CDR3 DNA is TGTGCCAGCTCACCATCGACCGGGGAGCTGTTTTTT. This codes for CASSPSTGELFF.